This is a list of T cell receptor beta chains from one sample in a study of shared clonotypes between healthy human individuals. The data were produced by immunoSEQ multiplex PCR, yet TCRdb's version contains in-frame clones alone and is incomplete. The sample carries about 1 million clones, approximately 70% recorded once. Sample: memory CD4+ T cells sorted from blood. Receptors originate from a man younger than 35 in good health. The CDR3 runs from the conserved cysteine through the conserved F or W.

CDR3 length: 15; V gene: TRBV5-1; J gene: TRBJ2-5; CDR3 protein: CASSLATVVPETQYF
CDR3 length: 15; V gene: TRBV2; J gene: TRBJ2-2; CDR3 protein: CASGGLAVNTGELFF
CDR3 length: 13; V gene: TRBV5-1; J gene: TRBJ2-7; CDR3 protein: CASSLGSNYEQYF
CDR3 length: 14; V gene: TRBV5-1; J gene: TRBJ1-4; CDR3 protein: CASSLTTGNEKLFF
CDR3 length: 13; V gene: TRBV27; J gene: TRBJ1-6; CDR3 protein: CASNLGVGSPLHF
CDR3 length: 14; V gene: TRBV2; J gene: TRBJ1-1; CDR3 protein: CASRGVPPNTEAFF
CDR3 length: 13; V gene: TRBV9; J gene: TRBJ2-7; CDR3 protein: CASSVEGSYEQYF
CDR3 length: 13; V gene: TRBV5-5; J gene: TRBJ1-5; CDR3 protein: CASSWEGKQPQHF
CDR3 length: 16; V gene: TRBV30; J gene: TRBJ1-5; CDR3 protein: CAWSGDRSSGGQPQHF
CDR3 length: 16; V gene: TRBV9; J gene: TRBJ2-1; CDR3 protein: CASSLGLAGGDNEQFF
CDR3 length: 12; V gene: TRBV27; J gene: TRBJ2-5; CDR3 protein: CASSSPGETQYF
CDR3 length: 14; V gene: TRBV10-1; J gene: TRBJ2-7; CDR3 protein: CASSPGTPVYEQYF
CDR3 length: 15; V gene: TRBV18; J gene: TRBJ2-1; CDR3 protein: CASSPRGRAFNEQFF
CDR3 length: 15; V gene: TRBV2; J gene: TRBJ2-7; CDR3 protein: CASTVGHGGRGEQYF
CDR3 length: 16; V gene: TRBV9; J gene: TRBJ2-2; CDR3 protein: CASSVARLELTGELFF
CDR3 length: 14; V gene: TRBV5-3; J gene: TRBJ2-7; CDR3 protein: CARSKGTGPYEQYF
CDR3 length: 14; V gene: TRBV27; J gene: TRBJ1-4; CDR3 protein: CASRFRDRNEKLFF
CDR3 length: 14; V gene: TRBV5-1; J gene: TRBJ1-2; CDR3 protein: CASSPADRPYGYTF
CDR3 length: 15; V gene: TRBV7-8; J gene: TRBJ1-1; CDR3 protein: CASSLGQSMNTEAFF
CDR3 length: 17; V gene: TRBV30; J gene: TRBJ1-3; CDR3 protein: CAWSGANRVFSGNTIYF
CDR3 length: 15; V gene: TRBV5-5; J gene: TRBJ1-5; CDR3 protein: CASSLAGGGHQPQHF
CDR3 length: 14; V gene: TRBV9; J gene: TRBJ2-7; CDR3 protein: CASSSSGSSYEQYF
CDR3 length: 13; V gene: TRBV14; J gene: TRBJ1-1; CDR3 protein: CASSQDLAGEAFF
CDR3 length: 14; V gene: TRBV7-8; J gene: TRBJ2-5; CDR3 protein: CASSQWTESETQYF
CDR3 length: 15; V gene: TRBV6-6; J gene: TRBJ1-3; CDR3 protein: CASSRQGISGNTIYF
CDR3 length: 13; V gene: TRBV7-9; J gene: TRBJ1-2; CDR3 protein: CASNIDRVGGYTF
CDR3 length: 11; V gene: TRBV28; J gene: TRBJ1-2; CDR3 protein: CASGRQYGYTF
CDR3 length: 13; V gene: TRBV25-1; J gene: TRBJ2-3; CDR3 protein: CASERGGSDTQYF
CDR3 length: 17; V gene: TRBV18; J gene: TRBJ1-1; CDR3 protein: CASSPTRQGWSNTEAFF
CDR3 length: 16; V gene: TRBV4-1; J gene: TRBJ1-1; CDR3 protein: CASSHRSQAMNTEAFF
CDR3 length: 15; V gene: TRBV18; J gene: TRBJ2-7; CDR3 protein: CASSLWNGQGIEQYF
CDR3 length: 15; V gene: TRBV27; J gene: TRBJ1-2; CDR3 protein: CASSSLDRANYGYTF
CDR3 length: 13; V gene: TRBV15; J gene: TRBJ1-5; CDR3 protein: CATSGTSNQPQHF
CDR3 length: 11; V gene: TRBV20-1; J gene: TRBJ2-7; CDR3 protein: CSAAQGWGQLF
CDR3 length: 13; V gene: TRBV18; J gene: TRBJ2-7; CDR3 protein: CASSPISSYEQYF
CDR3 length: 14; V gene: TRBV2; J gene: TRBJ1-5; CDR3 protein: CASSRGHLIEPQHF